This T cell receptor (beta chain) was sequenced during a study of cytomegalovirus exposure and HLA in healthy donors. Whole-study results and caveats: Researchers reported that three CMV-associated chains were confirmed in vitro as CMV antigen-specific.

Sequenced by immunoSEQ multiplex PCR; TCRdb stores in-frame clones only, minus some. The data contain 100,000 or so clones, 85% of them seen just once; the ten biggest clones take up approximately 22%. Per the germline V gene, CDR1 is MDHEN and CDR2 is SYDVKM. The CDR3 totals 13 residues. On this clone: Its antigen is not identified. The junction differs from germline at one of its ends, possibly a read error.

Material for sequencing was PBMCs. The chain employs TRBV28 and TRBJ1-4; possible D gene TRBD1, 5 bases. The sequence came from a man aged 18 to 29 in good health and CMV-seropositive. The CDR3 region is CASGLGGGEKLFF. The CDR3 region has the DNA TGTGCCAGCGGTTTGGGGGGAGGGGAAAAACTGTTTTTT.